This T cell receptor (beta chain) was documented in a study of shared clonotypes between healthy human individuals. Study at large: Aged between 18 and 49, the donors were a couple of women and three men. Study-wide results and caveats: Owing to a small donor count, the genetic and exposure-history diversity represented was limited.

All donors were Caucasian adults living in Nashville, Tennessee. CDR3 length: 14 amino acids. Germline loops: CDR1 SNHLY, CDR2 FYNNEI. Libraries were prepared by immunoSEQ multiplex PCR; TCRdb keeps only in-frame clonotypes and omits some of them. The sample has about 490,000 clones, almost 80% seen once; the top ten hold approximately 12%. A note on this clone: Its antigen is unidentified.

The sequence came from a woman aged 40 to 50 in good health. Some clones in this sample may be carry-over from other donors' samples. The chain is built from TRBV2 and TRBJ2-1; 11 bases match TRBD2. The sequencing sample was made of PBMCs. The CDR3 sequence: CASLLAGGYNEQFF. In nucleotides, the CDR3 is TGTGCAAGCCTCCTAGCGGGAGGCTACAATGAGCAGTTCTTC.